Listed here is a single TCR beta chain. The method was immunoSEQ multiplex PCR; TCRdb's version includes in-frame clones alone and lacks a portion of them. This table has roughly 62,000 clones, roughly 90% appearing once. CDR1 SEHNR and CDR2 FQNEAQ come from the germline V gene (reference sequence). CDR3 length: 15 residues. V dropped 1 base and J dropped 7; count of bases not matched to a gene: 8. The data were obtained in a study of technical replicates of blood from a handful of donors. The clonotype comes from a human donor in good health. Some clones in this sample may be carry-over from other donors' samples. Sequencing was performed on PBMCs. This rearrangement joins TRBV7-9 to TRBJ2-7; 9 nucleotides agree with TRBD1. CDR3 sequence (DNA): TGTGCCAGCAGCTTAGGGACAGGGGAAAATGGGGAGCAGTACTTC. Encoded protein: CASSLGTGENGEQYF.